A single sample gave rise to the 4 T cell receptor beta chains below, sequenced in a study of cytomegalovirus exposure and HLA in healthy donors. Primers: 60 Vbeta forward and 13 Jbeta reverse. Repertoires were generated with immunoSEQ multiplex PCR, while TCRdb's copy carries only in-frame clones and drops some. The sample includes roughly 51,000 clones. Material for sequencing was PBMCs. The source is a woman between 50 and 59 years old in good health and CMV-seropositive.

V usage is TRBV19 and J usage is TRBJ2-7; a weak D match, TRBD2 (5 bases). V lost 2 bases and J lost 1, with 18 bases in between. The length of the CDR3 is 17 residues. The germline gives CDR1 LNHDA, CDR2 SQIVND (reference sequence). The CDR3 protein is CASSISGTAGRSYEQYF. The CDR3 DNA reads TGTGCCAGTAGTATAAGCGGCACGGCCGGAAGATCCTACGAGCAGTACTTC.

V gene TRBV4-1 combines with J gene TRBJ2-1; possible D gene TRBD2, 6 bases. The CDR3 length is 16 residues. V lost 5 bases and J 4 bases, leaving 18 bases between the germline ends. Germline loops: CDR1 MGHRA, CDR2 YSYEKL. DNA for the CDR3: TGCGCCAGCAGCACGGCCGGGCTAGCGCCTTACAATGAGCAGTTCTTC. Amino acid sequence: CASSTAGLAPYNEQFF.

This chain links TRBV19 with TRBJ2-1; 12 nucleotides align to TRBD2. With V trimmed by 4 bases and J by 8 bases, 6 bases remained unmatched. Germline V lookup: CDR1 LNHDA, CDR2 SQIVND (reference sequence). The CDR3 is 15 residues long. DNA of the CDR3: TGTGCCAGTAGTAAGGCTAGCGGGGGGGCCCATGAGCAGTTCTTC. It specifies CASSKASGGAHEQFF. Based on the CDR3 plus reference TRBV19 and TRBJ2-1, the full variable domain is DGGITQSPKYLFRKEGQNVTLSCEQNLNHDAMYWYRQDPGQGLRLIYYSQIVNDFQKGDIAEGYSVSREKKESFPLTVTSAQKNPTAFYLCASSKASGGAHEQFFGPGTRLTVL.

V usage is TRBV5-1 and J usage is TRBJ1-2; 9 bases are shared with TRBD1. The junction had 6 bases not matched to a gene; V was cut back by 4 bases and J by 2 bases. CDR1 and CDR2 (germline): SGHRS, YFSETQ. The CDR3 loop spans 15 amino acids. Here the CDR3 DNA reads TGCGCCAGCAGCCGAAACACAGGGGGCAACTATGGCTACACCTTC. Protein product: CASSRNTGGNYGYTF.